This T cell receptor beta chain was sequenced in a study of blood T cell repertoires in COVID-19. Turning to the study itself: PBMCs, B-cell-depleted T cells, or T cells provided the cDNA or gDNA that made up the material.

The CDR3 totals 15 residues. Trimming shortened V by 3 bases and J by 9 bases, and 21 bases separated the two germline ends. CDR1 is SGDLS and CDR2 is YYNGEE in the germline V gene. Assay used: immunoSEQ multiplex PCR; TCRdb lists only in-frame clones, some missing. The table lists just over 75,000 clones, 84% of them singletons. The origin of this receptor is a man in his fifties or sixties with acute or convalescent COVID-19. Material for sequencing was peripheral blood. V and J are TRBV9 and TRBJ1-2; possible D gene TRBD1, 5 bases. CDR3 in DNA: TGTGCCAGCAGCGATGGAGCGGGACCAATTCGTAGCTACACCTTC. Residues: CASSDGAGPIRSYTF.